Reported below is one T cell receptor beta chain. Followed longitudinally, the Seattle patients had been enrolled during active infection. The data are from a study of blood T cell repertoires in COVID-19. Overall study context: Italy, Spain and the United States were the sources of the convalescent and acute COVID-19 samples.

Per the original data handling: The authors estimated nucleated cell counts from reference gene primer amplification. Measured with immunoSEQ multiplex PCR; TCRdb has only the in-frame clones, and not every one. V and J calls and clone size are copied from that table; D and trimming were computed from the DNA. The data contain 97,000 or so clones, roughly 87% of them seen just once; the ten biggest clones take up approximately 5.4%. The specimen was peripheral blood. The clonotype was recovered from a woman between 45 and 65 years old with COVID-19, enrolled during active disease.

The CDR3 sequence is CASSPTQGAGELFF. CDR3 DNA: TGTGCCAGCAGCCCTACCCAGGGGGCAGGGGAGCTGTTTTTT. This chain uses TRBV6-2 or TRBV6-3 with TRBJ2-2; 8 bases line up with TRBD1. The CDR3 covers 14 residues. Germline V gene sequence: CDR1 MNHEY, CDR2 SVGEGT. Unmatched junction bases numbered 8, after V lost 6 bases and J lost 8 bases.